This T cell receptor (beta chain) was captured in a study of cytomegalovirus exposure and HLA in healthy donors. As regards this clone: Its antigen is as yet unknown.

General observations from the study: CMV antigen specificity was confirmed in vitro for three CMV-associated chains. According to the study, 150 to 200 TCR beta chains were cytomegalovirus-associated. There were some public TCRs occurring in many donors, but most TCR sequences were rare.

The CDR3 spans 12 residues. The V end lost 5 bases, the J end lost 3 bases, and 8 bases lay between the germline ends. Germline CDR1 is SGHAT and CDR2 is FQDESV (reference sequence). Here immunoSEQ multiplex PCR was the method, and the copy in TCRdb shows in-frame clones only, minus some. The top ten hold over 11% of the sample, which has about 220,000 clones, approximately 83% seen once. The gene calls are TRBV11-1 and TRBJ2-7, with a weak D call TRBD1 (5 bases). The specimen sequenced was PBMCs. This receptor was taken from a woman aged 25 to 39 in good health and CMV-seropositive. CDR3 sequence (DNA): TGTGCCAGCAGCCCGACAGTCTACGAGCAGTACTTC. The encoded protein is CASSPTVYEQYF.